This T cell receptor (beta chain) stems from a study of OX40 agonist ivuxolimab in advanced cancers. About the research overall: Hepatocellular carcinoma, melanoma, renal cell or head and neck cancer occurred in dose-escalation patients. The study, taken as a whole, reports: Average numbers of expanded clones were greater in CD8+ T cells than in CD4+.

Concerning this clone: Its specificity is unknown. Other nucleotide sequences from this sample produce the same CDR3.

Autoimmune disease history or systemic immunosuppression led to patients being barred. Germline V gene data show CDR1 as KGHSH and CDR2 as LQKENI. V gave up 3 bases and J gave up 4 bases; unmatched junction bases: 3. The CDR3 is 14 amino acids. The assay was immunoSEQ multiplex PCR, and TCRdb's table has in-frame clones only and misses some. The sample has more than 50,000 clones; roughly nine tenths are singletons. This chain joins TRBV18 and TRBJ2-7; 10 bases map to TRBD1. This TCR was sampled from an adult with an advanced solid tumor such as melanoma, head and neck, liver or kidney cancer. The sample was CD4+ or CD8+ T cells sorted from blood, taken in a trial of the OX40 agonist ivuxolimab. As DNA, the CDR3 is TGTGCCAGCTCACCTGGACAGGGGGTTTACGAGCAGTACTTC. The encoded protein is CASSPGQGVYEQYF.